A single sample gave rise to the 9 T cell receptor beta chains below, sequenced in a study of T cells in Graves' hyperthyroidism and ophthalmopathy. Amplified TCR beta CDR3 regions derived from RNA transcripts. First-round RT-PCR with HTBI primers amplified the TCR CDR3 region. Each CDR3 protein is one row after TCRdb ran MiXCR on the multiplex PCR reads. Of about 740,000 distinct CDR3 sequences listed, approximately 15% were seen once; the top ten hold roughly 10%. Sequenced: blood. The source of these receptors is a woman under 30 with Graves' hyperthyroidism.

This clonotype was counted many times. This chain links TRBV7-9 with TRBJ2-7; TRBD1 matches at 7 bases. Looked up from germline, CDR1 is SEHNR and CDR2 is FQNEAQ (reference sequence). The CDR3 loop spans 14 amino acids. Trimming took 5 bases from V and 3 from J; bases not matched to a gene: 7. The CDR3 coding sequence is TGTGCCAGCAGCCACCGGGACAGCGACTACGAGCAGTACTTC. As protein: CASSHRDSDYEQYF.

This clonotype was detected ten times or more. The V and J genes are TRBV2 and TRBJ2-7, with D possibly being TRBD1 or TRBD2 (6 bases each). This CDR3 comprises 12 residues. The V end was cut by 7 bases, the J end by 6 bases, with 13 bases between. From germline, CDR1 is SNHLY and CDR2 FYNNEI. The CDR3 DNA is TGTGCCAGCACCTCGGAGGGGGGCGAGCAGTACTTC. The encoded protein is CASTSEGGEQYF.

This clonotype was seen ten or more times. The V and J genes are TRBV7-2 and TRBJ2-3; tentative D call: TRBD2 (5 bases). The V and J ends lost 8 bases and 11 bases respectively, with 17 bases between them. CDR3 length equals 12 residues. Germline loops: CDR1 SGHTA, CDR2 FQGNSA. CDR3 region: CASAPPGNRQYF. DNA of the CDR3: TGTGCCAGCGCCCCACCCGGGAACAGGCAGTATTTT.

This clonotype was found many times. The chain recombines TRBV6-1 with TRBJ2-7; 9 nucleotides line up with TRBD2. With 8 bases clipped from V and 1 base from J, the junction kept 6 bases outside the gene matches. The CDR3 contains 14 residues. CDR1 is MNHNS and CDR2 is SASEGT in the germline V gene. CDR3 sequence: CASRGGLASYEQYF. CDR3 in DNA: TGTGCCAGCCGGGGGGGACTAGCTTCCTACGAGCAGTACTTC.

This clonotype has only a few counts. The CDR3 DNA reads TGTGCCAGCAGATCGGACAGGATAGGTTCCACTGAAGCTTTCTTT. Residues: CASRSDRIGSTEAFF. This chain connects TRBV13 to TRBJ1-1, with 7 bases that match TRBD1. Germline loops: CDR1 PRHDT, CDR2 FYEKMQ (reference sequence). The V and J ends lost 6 bases and 4 bases, in that order; junction bases with no gene match: 11. The CDR3 is 15 residues long.

This clonotype has a single count. The J gene is TRBJ2-7, the V gene TRBV6-2 or TRBV6-3; D gene unclear. The V gene lost 6 bases and the J gene lost 1 base, with 16 bases spanning the gap. The CDR3 has 15 residues. Germline CDR1 is MNHEY and CDR2 is SVGEGT. The CDR3 nucleotides are TGTGCCAGCAGCTTTGGTGAGAGACCTTCCTACGAGCAGTACTTC. Translation gives CASSFGERPSYEQYF.

This clonotype was counted at least ten times. This chain connects TRBV6-5 to TRBJ1-1; D remains unclear. Between the trimmed V and J ends, which lost 0 bases and 4 bases, there was a span of 9 bases. The CDR3 sequence is 14 residues long. CDR1 is MNHEY, CDR2 SVGAGI, per germline. The CDR3 sequence is CASSYSVRSTEAFF. The CDR3 bases are TGTGCCAGCAGTTACTCGGTGCGAAGCACTGAAGCTTTCTTT.

This clonotype occurred many times. The genes are TRBV28 and TRBJ1-1; 8 bases map to TRBD1. The V and J ends lost 3 bases and 10 bases, in that order; junction bases with no gene match: 4. Germline V gives CDR1 MDHEN, CDR2 SYDVKM. The CDR3 covers 12 residues. CDR3 amino acids: CASSFRGRLAFF. The DNA of the CDR3 is TGTGCCAGCAGTTTCAGGGGGCGCCTAGCTTTCTTT.

This clonotype was counted a single time. V usage is TRBV30 and J usage is TRBJ2-7, with D tentatively TRBD1 (6 bases). Germline CDR1 is GTSNPN and CDR2 is SVGIG (reference sequence). The CDR3 consists of 13 residues. V lost 2 bases and J lost 5, with 13 bases in between. The CDR3 loop reads CAWSHKGVHEQYF. CDR3 coding DNA: TGTGCCTGGAGTCACAAGGGGGTCCACGAGCAGTACTTC.